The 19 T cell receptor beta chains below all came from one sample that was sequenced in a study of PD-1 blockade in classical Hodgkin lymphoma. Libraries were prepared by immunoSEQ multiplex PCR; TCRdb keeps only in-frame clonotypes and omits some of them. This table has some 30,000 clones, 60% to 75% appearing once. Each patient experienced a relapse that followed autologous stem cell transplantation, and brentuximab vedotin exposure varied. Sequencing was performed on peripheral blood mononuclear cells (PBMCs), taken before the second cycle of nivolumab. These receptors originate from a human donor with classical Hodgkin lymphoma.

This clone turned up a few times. The CDR3 sequence: CASRRGQYNEQFF. DNA of the CDR3: TGTGCCAGCAGGAGGGGTCAGTACAATGAGCAGTTCTTC. The chain couples TRBV6-6 to TRBJ2-1; D is tentatively TRBD1 or TRBD2 (5 bases each). Germline assignment: CDR1 MNHNY and CDR2 SVGAGI (reference sequence). Trimming took 6 bases from V and 4 from J, leaving 10 bases between them. This CDR3 is 13 amino acids long.

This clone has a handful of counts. The CDR3 DNA sequence: TGCGCCAGCAGCCAAGTCTCCCCGGGACCCATCACCGGGGAGCTGTTTTTT. This translates into CASSQVSPGPITGELFF. The chain uses TRBV4-3 and TRBJ2-2; perhaps D is TRBD1 or TRBD2 (5 bases each). V gave up 1 base and J gave up 4 bases, with 16 bases separating them. The CDR3 runs to 17 residues. Germline-derived CDR1 and CDR2 are LGHNA and YSLEER.

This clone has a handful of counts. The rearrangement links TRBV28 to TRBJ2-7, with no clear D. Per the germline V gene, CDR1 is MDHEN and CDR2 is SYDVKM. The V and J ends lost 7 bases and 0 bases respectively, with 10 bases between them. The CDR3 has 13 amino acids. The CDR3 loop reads CASTPRFSYEQYV. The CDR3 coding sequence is TGTGCCAGCACCCCCCGGTTCTCCTACGAGCAGTACGTC.

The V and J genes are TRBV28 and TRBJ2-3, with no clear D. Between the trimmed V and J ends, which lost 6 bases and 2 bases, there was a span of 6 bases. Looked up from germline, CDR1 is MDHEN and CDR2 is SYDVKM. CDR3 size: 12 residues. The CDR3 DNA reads TGTGCCAGCAGGTCATACACAGATACGCAGTATTTT. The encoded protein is CASRSYTDTQYF.

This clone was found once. In DNA form, the CDR3 reads TGTGCCAGCAGATTAACCGGACAGTTCTCGGATGGCTACACCTTC. This sequence encodes CASRLTGQFSDGYTF. The V and J genes are TRBV28 and TRBJ1-2; D is perhaps TRBD1 (6 bases). Germline loops: CDR1 MDHEN, CDR2 SYDVKM. The CDR3 loop spans 15 amino acids. The ends were cut back, 6 bases at V and 6 bases at J, with 20 bases in the middle.

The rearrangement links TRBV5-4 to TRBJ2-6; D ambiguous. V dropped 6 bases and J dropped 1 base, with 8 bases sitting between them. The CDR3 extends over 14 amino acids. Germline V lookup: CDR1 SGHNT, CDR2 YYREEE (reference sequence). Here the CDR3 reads CASTSESGANVLTF. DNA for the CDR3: TGTGCCAGCACCTCAGAGTCTGGGGCCAACGTCCTGACTTTC. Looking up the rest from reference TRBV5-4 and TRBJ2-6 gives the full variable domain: ETGVTQSPTHLIKTRGQQVTLRCSSQSGHNTVSWYQQALGQGPQFIFQYYREEENGRGNFPPRFSGLQFPNYSSELNVNALELDDSALYLCASTSESGANVLTFGAGSRLTVL.

The CDR3 bases are TGCGCCAGCAGCCACCCCGGAACTGAAGCTTTCTTT. This sequence encodes CASSHPGTEAFF. The V call is TRBV4-3, the J call TRBJ1-1, with D unclear. The V gene's germline CDR1 is LGHNA and CDR2 YSLEER. V was shortened by 3 bases and J by 5 bases, with 7 bases between the two germline ends. CDR3 length: 12 amino acids.

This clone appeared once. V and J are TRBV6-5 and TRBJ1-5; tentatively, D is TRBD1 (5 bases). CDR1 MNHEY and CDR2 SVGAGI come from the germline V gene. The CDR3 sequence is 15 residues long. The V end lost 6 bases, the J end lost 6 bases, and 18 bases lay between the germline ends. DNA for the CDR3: TGTGCCAGCAGAAGGGACCTTCTTGGGGGTCAGCCCCAGCATTTT. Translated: CASRRDLLGGQPQHF.

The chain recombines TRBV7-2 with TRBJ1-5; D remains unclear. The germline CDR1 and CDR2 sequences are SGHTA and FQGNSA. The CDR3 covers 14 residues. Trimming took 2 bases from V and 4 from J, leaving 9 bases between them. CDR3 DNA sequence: TGTGCCAGCAGCTTATTCCAGTCGAATCAGCCCCAGCATTTT. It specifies CASSLFQSNQPQHF.

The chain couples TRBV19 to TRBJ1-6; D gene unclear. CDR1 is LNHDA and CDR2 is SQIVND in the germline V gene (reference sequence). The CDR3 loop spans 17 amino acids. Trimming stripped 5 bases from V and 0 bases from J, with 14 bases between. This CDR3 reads CASSPRAWSSYNSPLHF. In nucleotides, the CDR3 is TGTGCCAGTAGTCCGAGGGCCTGGAGCTCCTATAATTCACCCCTCCACTTT.

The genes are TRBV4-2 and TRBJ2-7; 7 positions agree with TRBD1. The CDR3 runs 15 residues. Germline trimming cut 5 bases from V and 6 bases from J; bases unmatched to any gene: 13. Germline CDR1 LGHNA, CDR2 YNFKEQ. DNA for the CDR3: TGTGCCAGCAGCTCGACAGGGAGCCCTGGTGGCGAGCAGTACTTC. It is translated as CASSSTGSPGGEQYF.

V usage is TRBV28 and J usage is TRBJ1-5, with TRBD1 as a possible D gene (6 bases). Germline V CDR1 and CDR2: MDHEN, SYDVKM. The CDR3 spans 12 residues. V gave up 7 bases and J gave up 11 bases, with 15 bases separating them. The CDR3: CASKEGVSAQHF. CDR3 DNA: TGTGCCAGCAAGGAGGGGGTTAGTGCCCAGCATTTT.

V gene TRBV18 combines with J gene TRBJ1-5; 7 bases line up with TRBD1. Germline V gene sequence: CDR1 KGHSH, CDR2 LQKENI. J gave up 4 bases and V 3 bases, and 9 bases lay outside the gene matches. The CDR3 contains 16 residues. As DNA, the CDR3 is TGTGCCAGCTCACCCGCCAGGGGGGGCGGGAATCAGCCCCAGCATTTT. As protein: CASSPARGGGNQPQHF.

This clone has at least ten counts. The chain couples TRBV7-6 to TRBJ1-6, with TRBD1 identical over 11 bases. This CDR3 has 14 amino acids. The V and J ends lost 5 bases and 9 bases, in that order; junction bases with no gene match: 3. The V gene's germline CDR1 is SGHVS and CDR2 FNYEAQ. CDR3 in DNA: TGTGCCAGCAGCCTGGGGACAGGGGGTTCACCCCTCCACTTT. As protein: CASSLGTGGSPLHF.

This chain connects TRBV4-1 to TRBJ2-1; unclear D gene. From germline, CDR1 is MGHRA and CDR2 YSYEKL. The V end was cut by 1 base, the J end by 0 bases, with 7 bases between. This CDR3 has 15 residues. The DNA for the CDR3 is TGCGCCAGCAGCCAAGCCGTAAGCTCCTACAATGAGCAGTTCTTC. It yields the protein CASSQAVSSYNEQFF.

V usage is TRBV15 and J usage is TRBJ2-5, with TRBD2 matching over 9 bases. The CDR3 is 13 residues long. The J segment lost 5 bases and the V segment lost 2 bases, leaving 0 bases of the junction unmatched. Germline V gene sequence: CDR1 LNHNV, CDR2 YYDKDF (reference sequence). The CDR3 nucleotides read TGTGCCACCAGCAGACTAGCGGGGGAGACCCAGTACTTC. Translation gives CATSRLAGETQYF.

The CDR3 sequence is CASSEDSRYGYTF. CDR3 DNA: TGTGCCAGCAGTGAAGACAGCAGATATGGCTACACCTTC. V gene TRBV25-1 combines with J gene TRBJ1-2; a possible D gene is TRBD1 (5 bases). With 2 bases removed from V and 5 bases from J, the gap between germline ends came to 9 bases. Germline CDR1 and CDR2: MGHDK and SYGVNS. The CDR3 spans 13 residues.

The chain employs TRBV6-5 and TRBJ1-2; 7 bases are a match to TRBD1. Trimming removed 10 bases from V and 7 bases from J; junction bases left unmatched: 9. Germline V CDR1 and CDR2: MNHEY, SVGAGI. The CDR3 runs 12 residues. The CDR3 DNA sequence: TGTGCCACACGAAGGCAGGGGGGTGGCTACACCTTC. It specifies CATRRQGGGYTF.

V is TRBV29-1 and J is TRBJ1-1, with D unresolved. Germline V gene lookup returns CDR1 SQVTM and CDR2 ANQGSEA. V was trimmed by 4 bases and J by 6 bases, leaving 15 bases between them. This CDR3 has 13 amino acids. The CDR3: CSVGVLGGSEAFF. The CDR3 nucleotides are TGCAGCGTTGGAGTCCTGGGAGGCTCTGAAGCTTTCTTT. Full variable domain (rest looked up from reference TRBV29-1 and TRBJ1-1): SAVISQKPSRDICQRGTSLTIQCQVDSQVTMMFWYRQQPGQSLTLIATANQGSEATYESGFVIDKFPISRPNLTFSTLTVSNMSPEDSSIYLCSVGVLGGSEAFFGQGTRLTVV.